This entry lists 28 T cell receptor beta chains sequenced from one sample in a study of brain metastases from non-small cell lung cancer. Clones were read by immunoSEQ multiplex PCR, and TCRdb kept only the in-frame ones, dropping some. The sample has roughly 2,600 clones, over 75% seen once. Sequenced: primary lung tumor tissue. These TCRs come from a donor aged 40 or over with non-small cell lung cancer.

As for this clone: Other DNA sequences within the sample encode an identical CDR3. This chain joins TRBV12-3 or TRBV12-4 and TRBJ2-7; D gene ambiguous. Trimming cost V 4 bases and J 6 bases, with 7 bases left between them. The CDR3 spans 11 residues. The DNA for the CDR3 is TGTGCCAGCAGTTACGGAAGCGAGCAGTACTTC. This codes for CASSYGSEQYF.

The chain uses TRBV5-6 and TRBJ1-5; maybe TRBD1 (5 bases). V shed 2 bases and J shed 3 bases, with 15 bases lying between them. Germline CDR1 SGHDT, CDR2 YYEEEE. The CDR3 has 16 amino acids. In DNA, the CDR3 is TGTGCCAGCAGCTTAGGGGCAGCCCTTCTCAATCAGCCCCAGCATTTT. Protein product: CASSLGAALLNQPQHF.

The chain couples TRBV3-1 (or the pseudogene TRBV3-2) to TRBJ2-1; 8 bases fit TRBD2. J lost 10 bases, V lost 4 bases, and 12 bases had no gene match. Germline V gene lookup returns CDR1 LGHDT and CDR2 YNNKEL (reference sequence). The CDR3 spans 15 residues. In DNA form, the CDR3 reads TGTGCCAGCAGCCCTAAGGGACTAGGGGGAGGAGAGCAGTTCTTC. Residues: CASSPKGLGGGEQFF.

The chain carries TRBV13 and TRBJ1-2; possible D gene TRBD1, 5 bases. The CDR3 is 13 residues long. CDR1 PRHDT and CDR2 FYEKMQ come from the germline V gene (reference sequence). V lost 5 bases and J 6 bases, leaving 13 bases between the germline ends. CDR3 in DNA: TGTGCCAGCAGCGTTAGGGGTTATGATGGCTACACCTTC. Translating it yields CASSVRGYDGYTF.

The chain carries TRBV3-1 (or the pseudogene TRBV3-2) and TRBJ2-1, with TRBD1 identical over 11 bases. V shed 1 base and J 9 bases; nucleotides not matched to a gene: 5. The CDR3 extends over 15 amino acids. Germline CDR1 and CDR2: LGHDT and YNNKEL (reference sequence). The CDR3 sequence is CASSQGRDRGSEQFF. CDR3 nucleotide sequence: TGTGCCAGCAGCCAAGGGAGGGACAGGGGGAGTGAGCAGTTCTTC.

This chain connects TRBV13 to TRBJ2-7, with 7 positions matching TRBD1. This CDR3 is 15 amino acids long. Germline V lookup: CDR1 PRHDT, CDR2 FYEKMQ (reference sequence). With 5 bases clipped from V and 0 bases from J, the junction kept 7 bases outside the gene matches. For the CDR3, the DNA is TGTGCCAGCAGCAACTCCCGACAGGGCTCCTACGAGCAGTACTTC. Protein sequence: CASSNSRQGSYEQYF.

For this clone: A much larger clonotype is one base distant, so this may be a read error. This sequence joins TRBV11-3 and TRBJ1-1; D uncertain. Trimming removed 5 bases at V and 4 bases at J, with 14 bases between. Germline-derived CDR1 and CDR2 are SGHNT and YENEEA. The CDR3 runs to 14 residues. CDR3 in amino acids: CASSPYGESTEAFF. The CDR3 region has the DNA TGTGCCAGCAGCCCATACGGGGAAAGCACTGAAGCTTTCTTT.

CDR3 bases: TGTGCCAGCAGCTCACACCCGGGGGAAGCCGAGCAGTACTTC. Its translation is CASSSHPGEAEQYF. The chain is built from TRBV7-2 and TRBJ2-7; tentatively, D is TRBD2 (6 bases). V was cut by 4 bases and J by 6 bases, with 16 bases left in between. This CDR3 contains 14 residues. From germline, CDR1 is SGHTA and CDR2 FQGNSA.

This rearrangement joins TRBV28 to TRBJ2-1, with a tentative D call TRBD1 (5 bases). Germline CDR1 and CDR2: MDHEN and SYDVKM. V was pared by 3 bases and J by 0 bases, with 21 bases between. The CDR3 runs to 19 residues. CDR3 protein: CASSLVQGFYPSSYNEQFF. CDR3 nucleotides: TGTGCCAGCAGTTTGGTTCAGGGCTTCTACCCTAGCTCCTACAATGAGCAGTTCTTC.

This clone was counted a single time. The V gene is TRBV25-1, the J gene TRBJ2-2; the D gene is possibly TRBD2 (5 bases). The CDR3 has 14 amino acids. CDR1 and CDR2 (germline): MGHDK, SYGVNS. Trimming removed 5 bases from V and 1 base from J, with 8 bases in between. The CDR3 coding sequence is TGTGCCAGCAGTCAAGAGGGGAACACCGGGGAGCTGTTTTTT. Amino acid sequence: CASSQEGNTGELFF.

The chain employs TRBV7-2 and TRBJ2-7; 8 bases are shared with TRBD2. CDR3 length: 14 residues. Unmatched junction bases numbered 3, after V lost 5 bases and J lost 0 bases. Germline CDR1 and CDR2: SGHTA and FQGNSA. The CDR3 here is CASSPRGGSYEQYF. The CDR3 bases are TGTGCCAGCAGCCCCCGGGGGGGCTCCTACGAGCAGTACTTC. Complete variable domain (other parts from reference TRBV7-2 and TRBJ2-7): GAGVSQSPSNKVTEKGKDVELRCDPISGHTALYWYRQSLGQGLEFLIYFQGNSAPDKSGLPSDRFSAERTGGSVSTLTIQRTQQEDSAVYLCASSPRGGSYEQYFGPGTRLTVT.

The chain is built from TRBV7-6 and TRBJ2-2, with TRBD2 matching over 8 bases. The trim removed 5 bases at V and 7 bases at J, leaving 3 bases unmatched. In germline, CDR1 is SGHVS, CDR2 FNYEAQ. This CDR3 spans 13 amino acids. This chain's CDR3 is CASSPGRGGELFF. Here the CDR3 DNA reads TGTGCCAGCAGCCCCGGGAGGGGCGGGGAGCTGTTTTTT.

The chain combines TRBV3-1 (or the pseudogene TRBV3-2) with TRBJ2-1, with D tentatively TRBD1 or TRBD2 (6 bases each). V lost 7 bases and J lost 10, with 14 bases in between. The CDR3 is 12 amino acids. Germline CDR1 reads LGHDT; CDR2 reads YNNKEL (reference sequence). The CDR3 reads CASTLLGGEQFF. CDR3 DNA sequence: TGTGCCAGCACCCTTCTAGGGGGGGAGCAGTTCTTC.

V gene TRBV2 combines with J gene TRBJ2-1; 8 nucleotides align to TRBD1. The CDR3 contains 15 residues. Unmatched junction bases numbered 1, after V lost 2 bases and J lost 1 base. CDR1 is SNHLY and CDR2 is FYNNEI in the germline V gene. The CDR3 sequence: CASSEQGASYNEQFF. The DNA for the CDR3 is TGTGCCAGCAGTGAACAGGGGGCATCCTACAATGAGCAGTTCTTC.

J is TRBJ1-1 and V is TRBV19; 7 bases align to TRBD1. This CDR3 spans 16 amino acids. Germline V gene lookup returns CDR1 LNHDA and CDR2 SQIVND (reference sequence). The trim removed 6 bases at V and 1 base at J, leaving 11 bases unmatched. The CDR3 here is CASRTEGQRPNTEAFF. CDR3 DNA: TGTGCCAGTAGAACGGAGGGACAGAGACCGAACACTGAAGCTTTCTTT.

This chain connects TRBV6-1 to TRBJ1-5, with unresolved D. Germline V lookup: CDR1 MNHNS, CDR2 SASEGT. V lost 2 bases and J lost 0, with 14 bases in between. The CDR3 loop spans 17 amino acids. CDR3 sequence reads: CASSERPTPFSNQPQHF. The CDR3 DNA is TGTGCCAGCAGTGAACGACCAACGCCCTTTAGCAATCAGCCCCAGCATTTT.

Of note for this clone: The germline gene is not matched at one end of the junction; a read error may be the cause. The V gene is TRBV7-9, the J gene TRBJ2-2; 15 bases are a match to TRBD2. The germline gives CDR1 SEHNR, CDR2 FQNEAQ (reference sequence). The CDR3 spans 19 residues. CDR3 bases: TGTGCCAGCAGCCCCTCGGGACTAGCGGGGGGAAAAAACACCGGGAAGCTGTTTTTT. Residues: CASSPSGLAGGKNTGKLFF.

The chain links TRBV11-3 to TRBJ2-7; 9 bases fit TRBD1. The CDR3 has 14 residues. Germline assignment: CDR1 SGHNT and CDR2 YENEEA. J lost 3 bases, V lost 5 bases, and 5 bases had no gene match. For the CDR3, the DNA is TGTGCCAGCAGCCCCGGGACAGGGCGCTACGAGCAGTACTTC. It translates to CASSPGTGRYEQYF.

In this sample, this clone turned up once. The chain uses TRBV2 and TRBJ2-2, with 11 bases lining up with TRBD1. The V segment lost 3 bases and the J segment 4 bases; nucleotides outside the gene matches: 4. Germline CDR1 reads SNHLY; CDR2 reads FYNNEI. The CDR3 length is 16 residues. CDR3: CASSEDRGRGTGELFF. The DNA of the CDR3 is TGTGCCAGCAGTGAGGACAGGGGGCGCGGCACCGGGGAGCTGTTTTTT.

Notes on this clone: Other DNA sequences in the sample encode the same CDR3. This chain connects TRBV19 to TRBJ2-7, with TRBD2 matching over 7 bases. The CDR3 is 15 residues long. Trimming took 1 base from V and 2 from J; bases not matched to a gene: 5. Germline loops: CDR1 LNHDA, CDR2 SQIVND (reference sequence). The CDR3 bases are TGTGCCAGTAGTATAGCTCTAGCGGCCCCCTACGAGCAGTACTTC. Translation gives CASSIALAAPYEQYF. The full variable domain, its missing parts supplied by reference TRBV19 and TRBJ2-7, is DGGITQSPKYLFRKEGQNVTLSCEQNLNHDAMYWYRQDPGQGLRLIYYSQIVNDFQKGDIAEGYSVSREKKESFPLTVTSAQKNPTAFYLCASSIALAAPYEQYFGPGTRLTVT.

The V gene is TRBV7-6, the J gene TRBJ1-5; maybe TRBD1 (6 bases). Germline assignment: CDR1 SGHVS and CDR2 FNYEAQ. V lost 5 bases and J lost 9, with 20 bases in between. This CDR3 spans 15 amino acids. CDR3 DNA sequence: TGTGCCAGCAGCCCTCTGGGGGCCCAAGGTTGGCCCCAGCATTTT. Protein sequence: CASSPLGAQGWPQHF.

The V call is TRBV5-1, the J call TRBJ1-1; D remains unclear. There are 15 residues in the CDR3. Trimming pared 1 base from V and 1 base from J, leaving 11 bases between. CDR1 is SGHRS, CDR2 YFSETQ, per germline. The CDR3 coding sequence is TGCGCCAGCAGCTTGTTCGGAGGTTCGAACACTGAAGCTTTCTTT. Its protein product is CASSLFGGSNTEAFF.

The chain uses TRBV7-6 and TRBJ2-5; D may be TRBD1 (7 bases). CDR3 size: 15 residues. Trimming took 0 bases from V and 7 from J, leaving 15 bases between them. CDR1 is SGHVS and CDR2 is FNYEAQ in the germline V gene. CDR3 in DNA: TGTGCCAGCAGCTTAGCGGGACTGTCAGGGGGGACCCAGTACTTC. Its protein is CASSLAGLSGGTQYF. The variable domain in full, completed from reference TRBV7-6 and TRBJ2-5, reads GAGVSQSPRYKVTKRGQDVALRCDPISGHVSLYWYRQALGQGPEFLTYFNYEAQQDKSGLPNDRFSAERPEGSISTLTIQRTEQRDSAMYRCASSLAGLSGGTQYFGPGTRLLVL.

V gene TRBV5-1 combines with J gene TRBJ1-1; maybe TRBD1 (6 bases). Germline CDR1 and CDR2: SGHRS and YFSETQ. CDR3 length equals 15 residues. V lost 4 bases to trimming and J lost 1 base, with 14 bases between them. CDR3 in amino acids: CASSTGGSGNTEAFF. CDR3 DNA sequence: TGCGCCAGCAGCACGGGGGGCTCGGGGAACACTGAAGCTTTCTTT.

The V gene is TRBV7-6, the J gene TRBJ1-1; 9 bases match TRBD1. CDR3 size: 17 residues. V was pared by 5 bases and J by 1 base, with 11 bases of the junction left unmatched. Germline CDR1 reads SGHVS; CDR2 reads FNYEAQ. DNA of the CDR3: TGTGCCAGCAGCCCAGGGAGTAGGGGACAGGGGAACACTGAAGCTTTCTTT. Residues: CASSPGSRGQGNTEAFF.

Of note for this clone: The same CDR3 also results from other DNA sequences found in this sample. This sequence joins TRBV5-6 and TRBJ1-1, with D tentatively TRBD1 (5 bases). Trimming removed 0 bases at V and 1 base at J, with 10 bases between. The CDR3 has 15 residues. Germline CDR1 reads SGHDT; CDR2 reads YYEEEE. The DNA for the CDR3 is TGTGCCAGCAGCTTGGAATTGGGGGGGAACACTGAAGCTTTCTTT. This codes for CASSLELGGNTEAFF.

In regard to this clone: A much larger clone differs by one base, so this may be a read error. V usage is TRBV7-9 and J usage is TRBJ2-1, with D tentatively TRBD1 (6 bases). CDR1 is SEHNR, CDR2 FQNEAQ, per germline (reference sequence). V was cut by 5 bases and J by 3 bases, with 20 bases left in between. The CDR3 consists of 17 residues. The CDR3 nucleotides are TGTGCCAGCAGCCCCCCTAGGGGGACAAGGGGCTACAATGAGCAGTTCTTC. Translation gives CASSPPRGTRGYNEQFF.

This chain uses TRBV6-6 with TRBJ2-5; no firm D call. V was clipped by 2 bases and J by 5 bases, with 6 bases between them. Germline CDR1 and CDR2: MNHNY and SVGAGI (reference sequence). The CDR3 has 12 amino acids. CDR3 coding DNA: TGTGCCAGCAGTTACCCCCAGGAGACCCAGTACTTC. Protein product: CASSYPQETQYF.